This T cell receptor beta chain was captured by sequencing in a study of blood T cell repertoires in COVID-19. For the study at large: Whether acute or convalescent, the COVID-19 samples came from the United States, Italy and Spain. T cells, B-cell-depleted T cells, or PBMCs supplied cDNA or gDNA.

Per the original methods: Cell counts per sample came from amplifying reference gene primers. Some clones are missing from TCRdb's copy, which holds only in-frame ones; the method was immunoSEQ multiplex PCR. The DNA was the basis for D and trimming; V, J and clone size are from that table. Counted here are 200,000 or so clones, roughly nine tenths occurring once; the ten biggest clones make up about 2.1%. This clone was counted once. The clonotype comes from a man in his sixties or seventies with active or convalescent COVID-19. Material: peripheral blood.

In nucleotides, the CDR3 is TGTGCCAGCAGCTCCGAGCGGGAGCTGTTTTTT. Translation: CASSSERELFF. The chain recombines TRBV3-1 (or the pseudogene TRBV3-2) with TRBJ2-2; no firm D call. The CDR3 spans 11 residues. V lost 5 bases and J 9 bases, leaving 7 bases between the germline ends. Germline lookup yields CDR1 LGHDT and CDR2 YNNKEL (reference sequence).